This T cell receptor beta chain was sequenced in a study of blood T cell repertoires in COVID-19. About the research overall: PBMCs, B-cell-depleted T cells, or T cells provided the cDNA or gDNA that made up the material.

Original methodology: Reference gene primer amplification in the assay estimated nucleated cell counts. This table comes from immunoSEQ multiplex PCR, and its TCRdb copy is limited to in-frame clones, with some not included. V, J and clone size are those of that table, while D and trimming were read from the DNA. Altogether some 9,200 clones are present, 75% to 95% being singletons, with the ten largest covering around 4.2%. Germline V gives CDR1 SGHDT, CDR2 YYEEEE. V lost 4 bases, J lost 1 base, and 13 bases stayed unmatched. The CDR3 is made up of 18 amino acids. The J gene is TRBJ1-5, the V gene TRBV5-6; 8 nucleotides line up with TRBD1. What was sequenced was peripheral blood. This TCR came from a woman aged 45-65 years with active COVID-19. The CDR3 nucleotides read TGTGCCAGCAGCCTTAAGCTTGGTACAGGGGGGAGCAATCAGCCCCAGCATTTT. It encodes CASSLKLGTGGSNQPQHF.